Listed below are T cell receptor beta chains from one sample, sequenced in a study of cytotoxic CD8 clonotypes in ibrutinib-treated CLL. Assay used: immunoSEQ multiplex PCR; TCRdb lists only in-frame clones, some missing. The top ten hold about an eighth of the sample, which has about 200,000 clones, about four fifths seen once. The sequencing here drew on PBMCs, taken after 12 months of ibrutinib treatment. The receptor set was obtained from a human donor with chronic lymphocytic leukemia. The conserved cysteine and the conserved F or W are not part of the CDR3 here. Each record gives: J gene, V gene, D gene, CDR3 protein. D genes are given only for firm matches.

>TRBJ1-6|TRBV30|NA
AWSATQVYSYNSPLH
>TRBJ1-2|TRBV18|TRBD1
ASSSRIGTDYGYT
>TRBJ1-1|TRBV10-3|NA
ATWAVGESEAF
>TRBJ2-7|TRBV6-5|NA
ASSPQPGSGYEQY
>TRBJ1-4|TRBV7-9|TRBD1
ASRTGGGEKLF
>TRBJ2-7|TRBV4-1|TRBD2
ASSQVLAGFSYEQY
>TRBJ2-1|TRBV11-2|TRBD2
ASSFWTSGASYNEQF
>TRBJ2-1|TRBV18|NA
ASSPPIQWGYNEQF
>TRBJ2-7|TRBV18|NA
ASSPVGGRREQY
>TRBJ2-4|TRBV4-1|TRBD2
ASSQPISGAAKNIQY
>TRBJ2-2|TRBV28|NA
ASCSGEATGELF
>TRBJ1-1|TRBV19|NA
ASSNEGANTEAF
>TRBJ2-7|TRBV19|NA
ASSPEGTLPYYEQY
>TRBJ1-4|TRBV5-1|NA
ASRGDEKLF
>TRBJ2-5|TRBV7-6|TRBD1
ASSTTPDRGRETQY
>TRBJ1-4|TRBV4-1|NA
ASSQSGPLGGEKLF
>TRBJ2-3|TRBV5-1|NA
ATTTGSSTDTQY
>TRBJ2-7|TRBV5-6|NA
ASSPGPTSYEQY
>TRBJ2-1|TRBV5-1|TRBD2
ASSLISGTSGGAMNEQF
>TRBJ2-7|TRBV27|NA
ASSLSFDSAPEQY
>TRBJ1-5|TRBV6-5|NA
ASRGANQPQH
>TRBJ2-1|TRBV10-3|TRBD2
AIRKRGWSYNEQF
>TRBJ1-2|TRBV5-1|TRBD1
ASSFSPTGINYGYT
>TRBJ2-7|TRBV15|TRBD2
ATSSGLAGPRGEQY
>TRBJ1-2|TRBV29-1|NA
SVGRASGYGYT
>TRBJ1-3|TRBV21-1|NA
ASSRLLGALGNTIY
>TRBJ1-6|TRBV21-1|NA
ASSLRGPGSPLH
>TRBJ1-4|TRBV4-2|NA
ASSQETSEKLF
>TRBJ2-5|TRBV4-1|TRBD2
ASSQWGEVAGGPGETQY
>TRBJ1-5|TRBV28|NA
ASNVREYQPQH
>TRBJ1-1|TRBV6-5|TRBD1
ASSYDRAESAF
>TRBJ1-2|TRBV7-9|NA
ASSLMDSPNYGYT
>TRBJ2-5|TRBV20-1|NA
SAEPFGTQY
>TRBJ1-1|TRBV11-2|NA
ASSSQVNTEAF
>TRBJ2-1|TRBV9|NA
ASSLSYNEQF
>TRBJ1-5|TRBV4-1|NA
ASSQVAYPSNQPQH
>TRBJ2-7|TRBV6-5|NA
ASSILFGTPYEQY
>TRBJ2-3|TRBV5-1|NA
ASRWELLDTQY
>TRBJ2-2|TRBV30|NA
AWSPKDASNTGELF
>TRBJ2-1|TRBV6-5|NA
ASSYSNVYNEQF
>TRBJ1-1|TRBV21-1|NA
ASSPPRDTEAF
>TRBJ1-5|TRBV10-3|TRBD1
AISAASGQGTQPQH
>TRBJ2-1|TRBV7-9|NA
ASSSFSSAGYNEQF
>TRBJ2-5|TRBV2|TRBD1
ASSGDRGFQETQY
>TRBJ2-7|TRBV6-5|NA
ASSYSRQDNYEQY
>TRBJ1-6|TRBV25-1|NA
ASTNIRGSSPLH
>TRBJ2-1|TRBV4-1|NA
ASRPGPGEYNEQF
>TRBJ2-7|TRBV6-5|NA
ASSYGARFAEQY
>TRBJ2-7|TRBV4-1|NA
ASSQALLRSSYEQY
>TRBJ1-5|TRBV27|NA
ASSLGGSNQPQH
>TRBJ2-3|TRBV7-6|NA
ASSSGGFPDTQY
>TRBJ1-1|TRBV5-4|NA
ASSSPLQGRGAF
>TRBJ1-4|TRBV2|TRBD1
ASSGQGAVEKLF